This passage covers 29 T cell receptor beta chains from one sample sequenced in a study of shared clonotypes between healthy human individuals. Assay used: immunoSEQ multiplex PCR; TCRdb lists only in-frame clones, some missing. The sample includes some 2,000,000 clones, around 95% seen only once; the top ten take more than 0.1%. Material: naive CD4+ T cells sorted from blood. Sample subset: CD45RA+ positively selected. These receptors were obtained from a man aged 18 to 30 in good health.

The V and J genes are TRBV5-1 and TRBJ2-3; 11 positions match TRBD2. CDR1 SGHRS and CDR2 YFSETQ come from the germline V gene. Trimming removed 0 bases from V and 5 bases from J; junction bases left unmatched: 2. This CDR3 contains 15 residues. In DNA, the CDR3 is TGCGCCAGCAGCTTGGCCGGGACTAGCGGAGATACGCAGTATTTT. Amino acids: CASSLAGTSGDTQYF. Full variable domain (outside the CDR3, taken from reference TRBV5-1 and TRBJ2-3): KAGVTQTPRYLIKTRGQQVTLSCSPISGHRSVSWYQQTPGQGLQFLFEYFSETQRNKGNFPGRFSGRQFSNSRSEMNVSTLELGDSALYLCASSLAGTSGDTQYFGPGTRLTVL.

This chain joins TRBV30 and TRBJ2-1; 7 nucleotides align to TRBD2. CDR1 and CDR2 from the germline V gene are GTSNPN and SVGIG (reference sequence). The ends lost 1 base at V and 1 base at J; junction bases unmatched: 4. The CDR3 consists of 15 residues. The CDR3 DNA reads as TGTGCCTGGAGTGGGGACTACCATTCCTACAATGAGCAGTTCTTC. The encoded protein is CAWSGDYHSYNEQFF.

This rearrangement joins TRBV2 to TRBJ2-6, with D perhaps TRBD1 or TRBD2 (5 bases each). With 3 bases removed from V and 4 bases from J, the gap between germline ends came to 13 bases. The CDR3 contains 16 residues. Germline lookup yields CDR1 SNHLY and CDR2 FYNNEI. CDR3 in amino acids: CASSEDGAGGANVLTF. The CDR3 DNA reads TGTGCCAGCAGTGAGGACGGGGCAGGGGGGGCCAACGTCCTGACTTTC.

As to this clone: Other nucleotide sequences in the sample specify the same CDR3. This chain joins TRBV5-1 and TRBJ2-7; D unclear. Per the germline V gene, CDR1 is SGHRS and CDR2 is YFSETQ. This CDR3 comprises 11 residues. Trimming removed 4 bases at V and 0 bases at J, with 2 bases between. As DNA, the CDR3 is TGCGCCAGCAGCGGCTCCTACGAGCAGTACTTC. Its translation: CASSGSYEQYF.

This clone was seen a few times. This sample also contains other DNA sequences that code for the same CDR3. This chain uses TRBV2 with TRBJ1-6; D is undetermined. From germline, CDR1 is SNHLY and CDR2 FYNNEI. There are 11 residues in the CDR3. V lost 3 bases and J 7 bases, leaving 1 base between the germline ends. The CDR3 sequence is CASSENSPLHF. CDR3 in DNA: TGTGCCAGCAGTGAGAATTCACCCCTCCACTTT.

The chain joins TRBV14 to TRBJ2-5; 10 nucleotides agree with TRBD1. CDR1 SGHDN and CDR2 FVKESK come from the germline V gene. V was pared by 2 bases and J by 4 bases, with 7 bases of the junction left unmatched. This CDR3 contains 16 residues. CDR3 protein: CASSQSGTGVRETQYF. Written as DNA, the CDR3 is TGTGCCAGCAGCCAATCCGGGACAGGGGTGAGAGAGACCCAGTACTTC.

This chain uses TRBV5-1 with TRBJ2-3; 8 bases are a match to TRBD2. There are 16 residues in the CDR3. Germline V lookup: CDR1 SGHRS, CDR2 YFSETQ. V trimming: 2 bases; J trimming: 0 bases; junction bases outside the gene matches: 5. The CDR3: CASSFTGLESTDTQYF. The CDR3, as DNA: TGCGCCAGCAGCTTCACGGGACTAGAAAGCACAGATACGCAGTATTTT.

The chain carries TRBV16 and TRBJ1-6, with no clear D. The CDR3 is 16 residues long. CDR1 is KGHSY, CDR2 FQNENV, per germline. Trimming took 4 bases from V and 1 from J, leaving 11 bases between them. CDR3 region: CASSLRESSYNSPLHF. CDR3 sequence (DNA): TGTGCCAGCAGCCTTCGGGAGAGTTCCTATAATTCACCCCTCCACTTT.

J is TRBJ2-5 and V is TRBV6-5; D is possibly TRBD1 (6 bases). Germline V CDR1 and CDR2: MNHEY, SVGAGI. CDR3 length equals 13 residues. V lost 8 bases and J lost 3, with 13 bases in between. Here the CDR3 reads CASGDRTEETQYF. CDR3 DNA sequence: TGTGCCAGCGGGGACCGGACAGAAGAGACCCAGTACTTC.

The chain employs TRBV10-2 and TRBJ2-3; 7 bases fit TRBD2. J lost 3 bases, V lost 3 bases, and 9 bases had no gene match. The CDR3 is made up of 16 amino acids. The germline CDR1 and CDR2 sequences are WSHSY and SAAADI. In DNA, the CDR3 is TGCGCCAGCAGTGAAATCTCTTGGGGGGGGACAGATACGCAGTATTTT. Amino acid sequence: CASSEISWGGTDTQYF.

The CDR3 loop reads CASSGWGTSGQETQYF. CDR3 coding DNA: TGTGCCAGCAGTGGCTGGGGGACTAGCGGCCAAGAGACCCAGTACTTC. The J gene is TRBJ2-5, the V gene TRBV7-2, with 11 bases that match TRBD2. The germline gives CDR1 SGHTA, CDR2 FQGNSA. Losses at the gene ends were 6 bases for V and 1 base for J; bases not matched to a gene: 7. This CDR3 is built from 16 residues.

This clone has only one observation. This chain links TRBV30 with TRBJ1-2, with D tentatively TRBD1 (5 bases). The CDR3 runs to 15 residues. V lost 0 bases to trimming and J lost 4 bases, with 15 bases between them. Germline V gene data show CDR1 as GTSNPN and CDR2 as SVGIG (reference sequence). CDR3 sequence: CAWSVRGRAGYGYTF. The CDR3, as DNA: TGTGCCTGGAGTGTACGGGGCAGGGCGGGCTATGGCTACACCTTC.

The chain is built from TRBV28 and TRBJ2-3, with D perhaps TRBD2 (6 bases). Trimming left V 5 bases short and J 3 bases short, with 9 bases between. Per the germline V gene, CDR1 is MDHEN and CDR2 is SYDVKM. This CDR3 region has 13 residues. CDR3 loop: CASSGTATDTQYF. CDR3 DNA: TGTGCCAGCAGTGGGACTGCTACAGATACGCAGTATTTT.

Points on this clone: Other DNA sequences within the sample encode an identical CDR3. V and J are TRBV6-6 and TRBJ1-5; D unresolved. The V gene's germline CDR1 is MNHNY and CDR2 SVGAGI (reference sequence). CDR3 length: 15 residues. Deletions cut 0 bases from V and 0 bases from J, with 6 bases between. The CDR3 DNA reads as TGTGCCAGCAGTTACTCCGGGGATAGCAATCAGCCCCAGCATTTT. This encodes CASSYSGDSNQPQHF.

This chain connects TRBV28 to TRBJ2-7; D is undetermined. The CDR3 length is 16 residues. The ends were cut back, 3 bases at V and 4 bases at J, with 19 bases in the middle. Germline CDR1 MDHEN, CDR2 SYDVKM. The CDR3 DNA is TGTGCCAGCAGTTTTTCTTTAGACTCTAGATCTTACGAGCAGTACTTC. This encodes CASSFSLDSRSYEQYF.

As regards this clone: Other nucleotide sequences in the sample specify the same CDR3. CDR3 nucleotides: TGCAGCGTTGCCCGGGACAGGGGCCAGCCCCAGCATTTT. Protein sequence: CSVARDRGQPQHF. The J gene is TRBJ1-5, the V gene TRBV29-1; 10 nucleotides agree with TRBD1. The CDR3 totals 13 residues. Losses at the gene ends were 4 bases for V and 7 bases for J; bases not matched to a gene: 4. Germline V lookup: CDR1 SQVTM, CDR2 ANQGSEA. The whole variable domain, filled in from reference TRBV29-1 and TRBJ1-5, reads SAVISQKPSRDICQRGTSLTIQCQVDSQVTMMFWYRQQPGQSLTLIATANQGSEATYESGFVIDKFPISRPNLTFSTLTVSNMSPEDSSIYLCSVARDRGQPQHFGDGTRLSIL.

V is TRBV2 and J is TRBJ2-2; perhaps TRBD1 as D (6 bases). The CDR3 extends over 15 amino acids. In germline, CDR1 is SNHLY, CDR2 FYNNEI. The V end lost 1 base, the J end lost 3 bases, and 9 bases lay between the germline ends. This chain's CDR3 is CASSEGQAHTGELFF. Here the CDR3 DNA reads TGTGCCAGCAGTGAAGGACAGGCCCACACCGGGGAGCTGTTTTTT.

V is TRBV6-6 and J is TRBJ1-5; D is perhaps TRBD1 (6 bases). V shed 2 bases and J shed 3 bases, with 11 bases lying between them. The CDR3 has 15 amino acids. Germline values: CDR1 MNHNY, CDR2 SVGAGI (reference sequence). This CDR3 reads CASSYPGQNNQPQHF. For the CDR3, the DNA is TGTGCCAGCAGTTACCCCGGACAGAACAATCAGCCCCAGCATTTT.

The CDR3 protein is CASSQQDRVGGYTF. CDR3 bases: TGTGCCAGCAGCCAACAGGACAGGGTCGGTGGCTACACCTTC. The V call is TRBV5-6, the J call TRBJ1-2, with 8 bases fitting TRBD1. This CDR3 has 14 residues. The ends lost 4 bases at V and 7 bases at J; junction bases unmatched: 9. The germline CDR1 and CDR2 sequences are SGHDT and YYEEEE.

The gene calls are TRBV5-6 and TRBJ2-7; D is perhaps TRBD2 (5 bases). The CDR3 totals 17 residues. The V and J ends lost 1 base and 6 bases respectively, with 23 bases between them. Germline lookup yields CDR1 SGHDT and CDR2 YYEEEE. The CDR3 here is CASSLRSNPRGWFEQYF. The CDR3 coding sequence is TGTGCCAGCAGCTTGCGGTCAAACCCACGGGGATGGTTCGAGCAGTACTTC. The whole variable domain, filled in from reference TRBV5-6 and TRBJ2-7, reads DAGVTQSPTHLIKTRGQQVTLRCSPKSGHDTVSWYQQALGQGPQFIFQYYEEEERQRGNFPDRFSGHQFPNYSSELNVNALLLGDSALYLCASSLRSNPRGWFEQYFGPGTRLTVT.

The gene calls are TRBV25-1 and TRBJ1-3; TRBD1 aligns across 8 bases. V dropped 3 bases and J dropped 4; count of bases not matched to a gene: 5. This CDR3 is 15 amino acids long. CDR1 MGHDK and CDR2 SYGVNS come from the germline V gene. The CDR3 coding sequence is TGTGCCAGCAGTGATCCTAGACAGGGGGGAAACACCATATATTTT. This translates into CASSDPRQGGNTIYF.

This clone was seen only once. The chain recombines TRBV10-2 with TRBJ1-2; 9 nucleotides line up with TRBD1. From germline, CDR1 is WSHSY and CDR2 SAAADI. V trimming: 3 bases; J trimming: 3 bases; junction bases outside the gene matches: 2. The CDR3 consists of 14 residues. In nucleotides, the CDR3 is TGCGCCAGCAGTGATAGGACAGGGGACTATGGCTACACCTTC. Protein sequence: CASSDRTGDYGYTF.

The chain couples TRBV11-2 to TRBJ2-7; D is unresolved. The CDR3 has 13 amino acids. V was cut by 1 base and J by 2 bases, with 6 bases left in between. CDR1 is SGHAT and CDR2 is FQNNGV in the germline V gene. CDR3 bases: TGTGCCAGCAGCTTAGCCCGTCCCTACGAGCAGTACTTC. Translated: CASSLARPYEQYF.

This sequence joins TRBV2 and TRBJ2-7; TRBD2 aligns across 11 bases. CDR1 is SNHLY and CDR2 is FYNNEI in the germline V gene. V shed 3 bases, J shed 3 bases, and the junction held 4 bases outside the gene matches. This CDR3 has 15 residues. CDR3 residues: CASSDVAGGYYEQYF. The DNA for the CDR3 is TGTGCCAGCAGTGATGTAGCGGGAGGGTACTACGAGCAGTACTTC.

The gene calls are TRBV30 and TRBJ1-1; the match to TRBD1 covers 8 bases. The V and J ends lost 2 bases and 2 bases, in that order; junction bases with no gene match: 10. CDR1 is GTSNPN and CDR2 is SVGIG in the germline V gene (reference sequence). The CDR3 length is 16 residues. The CDR3 DNA is TGTGCCTGGAGTCCAGCCGGGACAGGAGCAAACACTGAAGCTTTCTTT. It encodes CAWSPAGTGANTEAFF.

The rearrangement links TRBV7-9 to TRBJ2-1; 10 bases agree with TRBD2. Germline V gene lookup returns CDR1 SEHNR and CDR2 FQNEAQ (reference sequence). The CDR3 is made up of 14 amino acids. Trimming cost V 5 bases and J 4 bases; bases outside gene matches: 2. In nucleotides, the CDR3 is TGTGCCAGCAGCCCTAGCGGGGGATACAATGAGCAGTTCTTC. Its protein is CASSPSGGYNEQFF.

The chain is built from TRBV19 and TRBJ2-7, with a possible D match to TRBD1 (6 bases). Trimming took off 6 bases at V and 3 bases at J, with 15 bases between the two ends. This CDR3 has 14 residues. Germline lookup yields CDR1 LNHDA and CDR2 SQIVND (reference sequence). CDR3 sequence reads: CASSRQARNYEQYF. CDR3 bases: TGTGCCAGTAGCCGACAGGCGAGAAACTACGAGCAGTACTTC.

This clone was detected once. This chain joins TRBV12-5 and TRBJ2-3; a weak D match, TRBD1 (6 bases). Trimming left V 6 bases short and J 2 bases short, with 12 bases between. This CDR3 is 14 amino acids long. Per germline, CDR1 LGHNT and CDR2 FRNRAP. CDR3 sequence (DNA): TGTGCTAGTGGCCGGGACATCCTCACAGATACGCAGTATTTT. Amino acid sequence: CASGRDILTDTQYF.

This clone occurred once. This chain uses TRBV19 with TRBJ2-6; D ambiguous. The CDR3 spans 15 residues. CDR1 LNHDA and CDR2 SQIVND come from the germline V gene (reference sequence). V was shortened by 0 bases and J by 1 base, with 4 bases between the two germline ends. CDR3 nucleotide sequence: TGTGCCAGTAGTATAGATCGGTCTGGGGCCAACGTCCTGACTTTC. It specifies CASSIDRSGANVLTF. Combining the CDR3 with reference TRBV19 and TRBJ2-6 gives the whole variable domain DGGITQSPKYLFRKEGQNVTLSCEQNLNHDAMYWYRQDPGQGLRLIYYSQIVNDFQKGDIAEGYSVSREKKESFPLTVTSAQKNPTAFYLCASSIDRSGANVLTFGAGSRLTVL.